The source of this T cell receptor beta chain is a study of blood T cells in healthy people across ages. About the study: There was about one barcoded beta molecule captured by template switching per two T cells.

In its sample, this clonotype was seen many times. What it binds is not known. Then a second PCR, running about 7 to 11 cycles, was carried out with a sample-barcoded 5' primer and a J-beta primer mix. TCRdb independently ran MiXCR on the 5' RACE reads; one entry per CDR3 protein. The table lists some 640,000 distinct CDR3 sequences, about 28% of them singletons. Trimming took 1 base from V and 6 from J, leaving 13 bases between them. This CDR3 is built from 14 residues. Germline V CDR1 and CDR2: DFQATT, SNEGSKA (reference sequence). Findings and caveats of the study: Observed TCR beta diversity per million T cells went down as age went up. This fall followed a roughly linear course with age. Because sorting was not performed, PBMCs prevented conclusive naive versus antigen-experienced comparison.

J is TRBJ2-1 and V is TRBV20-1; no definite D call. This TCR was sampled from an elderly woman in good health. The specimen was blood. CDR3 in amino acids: CSARVLASGNEQFF. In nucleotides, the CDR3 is TGCAGTGCTAGAGTTCTGGCTAGTGGCAATGAGCAGTTCTTC.